This T cell receptor (beta chain) was sequenced during a study of technical replicates of blood from four donors. The CDR3 is made up of 10 amino acids. V lost 8 bases and J lost 13, with 13 bases in between. The germline V gene encodes CDR1 MNHEY and CDR2 SVGAGI. The protocol was immunoSEQ multiplex PCR, while the TCRdb copy is restricted to in-frame clones and leaves out a portion. The repertoire holds approximately 81,000 clones, with 81% as singletons. This chain connects TRBV6-5 to TRBJ2-3; D unresolved. Sequencing used PBMCs. This receptor was taken from a human donor in good health. Some clones in this sample may be carry-over from other donors' samples. The CDR3: CASGAEAKYF. In DNA, the CDR3 is TGTGCCAGCGGCGCCGAGGCTAAGTATTTT.